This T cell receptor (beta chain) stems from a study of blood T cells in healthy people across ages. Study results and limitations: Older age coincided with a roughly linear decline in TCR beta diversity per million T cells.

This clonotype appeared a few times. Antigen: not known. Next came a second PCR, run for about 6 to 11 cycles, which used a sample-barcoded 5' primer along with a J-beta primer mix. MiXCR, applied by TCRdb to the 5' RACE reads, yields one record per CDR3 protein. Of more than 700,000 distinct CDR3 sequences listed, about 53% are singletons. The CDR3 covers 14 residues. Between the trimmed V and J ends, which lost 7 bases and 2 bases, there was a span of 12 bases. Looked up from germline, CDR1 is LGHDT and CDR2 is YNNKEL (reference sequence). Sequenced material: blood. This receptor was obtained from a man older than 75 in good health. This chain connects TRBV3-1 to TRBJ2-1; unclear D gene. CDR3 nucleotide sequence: TGTGCCAGCACCGAGAATTTCCCCTACAATGAGCAGTTCTTC. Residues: CASTENFPYNEQFF.